This is a list of T cell receptor beta chains from one sample in a study of type 1 regulatory T cells. TCRdb redid the calling of the reads with MiXCR, one entry per CDR3 protein. The sample holds some 90,000 distinct CDR3 sequences, roughly 31% seen once. The source material was CD4+ T cells, either the whole sample or a sorted fraction (not recorded which). These receptors were taken from a human donor in good health. CDR3s include the opening cysteine and the closing phenylalanine or tryptophan. A D gene is named only where the DNA matches it firmly. Rows may omit the clone size; those that give it use once, few, many or a size class.

TRBD2	TRBV5-4	TRBJ2-7	NA	TGTGCCAGCAGCTTCTCTAGCGGGAAAACCTACGAGCAGTACTTC	CASSFSSGKTYEQYF
NA	TRBV7-2	TRBJ1-1	NA	TGTGCCAGCAGTCCGTCCCGACAGCTGTTCACTGAAGCTTTCTTT	CASSPSRQLFTEAFF
NA	TRBV10-3	TRBJ1-5	NA	TGTGCCATCAGCAAGGACAGCGGCAATCAGCCCCAGCATTTT	CAISKDSGNQPQHF
NA	TRBV3-1	TRBJ2-5	NA	TGTGCCAGCAGCCCCGAGGGTCAGACCCAGTACTTC	CASSPEGQTQYF
TRBD1	TRBV10-2	TRBJ2-7	NA	TGCGCCAGCAGGGGGACAGGGGACGAGCAGTACTTC	CASRGTGDEQYF
NA	TRBV7-2	TRBJ1-5	once	TGTGCCAGCAGCTCCACAGGGTACAACAATCAGCCCCAGCATTTT	CASSSTGYNNQPQHF
NA	TRBV4-1	TRBJ1-2	few	TGCGCCAGCAGCCAAGGAAGAGGTATAGCTAACTATGGCTACACCTTC	CASSQGRGIANYGYTF
TRBD1	TRBV29-1	TRBJ1-2	NA	TGCAGCGTTGAGGACAGGGGGCGCAACTATGGCTACACCTTC	CSVEDRGRNYGYTF
NA	TRBV10-3	TRBJ2-1	NA	TGTGCCATCAGTGAGAGTAGCGGCGGAGTCAATGAGCAGTTCTTC	CAISESSGGVNEQFF
NA	TRBV7-2	TRBJ2-2	many	TGTGCCAGCAGCTTACGACCGACTTGGGAGCTGTTTTTT	CASSLRPTWELFF
TRBD2	TRBV5-1	TRBJ2-5	NA	TGCGCCAGCAGCGCTCGGACTAGCGGGAAAGAGACCCAGTACTTC	CASSARTSGKETQYF
TRBD1	TRBV7-9	TRBJ1-5	NA	TGTGCCAGCAGCGGCCGGGACAGGGGGCATCAGCCCCAGCATTTT	CASSGRDRGHQPQHF
NA	TRBV4-1	TRBJ2-5	NA	TGCGCCAGCAGCCTACGTGGACTCAGGGCGGAGACCCAGTACTTC	CASSLRGLRAETQYF
NA	TRBV5-5	TRBJ2-7	NA	TGTGCCAGCAGCTTGGGGTTGACAGCAACCTACGAGCAGTACTTC	CASSLGLTATYEQYF
NA	TRBV20-1	TRBJ2-1	NA	TGCAGTGCTAGAGATGCCAGACGAGGCAATGAGCAGTTCTTC	CSARDARRGNEQFF
NA	TRBV6-5	TRBJ2-3	few	TGTGCCAGCAGGAGAGTATTTAGCACAGATACGCAGTATTTT	CASRRVFSTDTQYF
NA	TRBV20-1	TRBJ2-1	many	TGCAGTGCTAGTATGGGGACCTACAATGAGCAGTTCTTC	CSASMGTYNEQFF
NA	TRBV7-2	TRBJ1-5	NA	TGTGCCAGCAGCTTAAAAGGGATGAGCAATCAGCCCCAGCATTTT	CASSLKGMSNQPQHF
NA	TRBV3-1	TRBJ2-2	few	TGTGCCAGCAGCCAAGAAATCGGGCGGGTTAGCACCGGGGAGCTGTTTTTT	CASSQEIGRVSTGELFF
NA	TRBV15	TRBJ1-2	NA	TGTGCCACCAGCAGAGCGCGGTGGGACTATGGCTACACCTTC	CATSRARWDYGYTF
NA	TRBV7-9	TRBJ1-5	few	TGTGCCAGCAGCTTCGGTTTTGGACAGCAGCCCCAGCATTTT	CASSFGFGQQPQHF
NA	TRBV5-4	TRBJ2-3	NA	TGTGCCAGCAAGACCTCGACAGGTTACACAGATACGCAGTATTTT	CASKTSTGYTDTQYF
NA	TRBV20-1	TRBJ2-7	NA	TGCAGTGCTAGAGCGTTAGGGAACGAGCAGTACTTC	CSARALGNEQYF
TRBD1	TRBV4-1	TRBJ2-3	NA	TGCGCCAGCAGCCAAGAAGGGACAGCGCAGTATTTT	CASSQEGTAQYF
NA	TRBV19	TRBJ1-4	NA	TGTGCCTGTAATCGAAAGGGCCCTGAAAAACTGTTTTTT	CACNRKGPEKLFF
TRBD2	TRBV5-4	TRBJ2-5	NA	TGTGCCAGCAGCCCCAGTAGCGGGAGGGCGGGGGAGACCCAGTACTTC	CASSPSSGRAGETQYF
TRBD1	TRBV4-3	TRBJ1-1	NA	TGCGCCAGCAGCCAAGGAAGGGACCGGGACAGGGAGGCTTTCTTT	CASSQGRDRDREAFF
TRBD1	TRBV19	TRBJ2-6	NA	TGTGCCAGTAGTTTTCCTCAGGGGGCTGGGGCCAACGTCCTGACTTTC	CASSFPQGAGANVLTF
TRBD1	TRBV20-1	TRBJ2-7	NA	TGCAGTGCTAGAGATCCTCGACAGGGGAGGACCTACGAGCAGTACTTC	CSARDPRQGRTYEQYF
NA	TRBV7-8	TRBJ2-5	few	TGTGCCAGCAGCTTAGGGCGACGCGACCAAGAGACCCAGTACTTC	CASSLGRRDQETQYF
TRBD1	TRBV25-1	TRBJ2-1	NA	TGTGCCAGCAGTGAATATCGGACAGGGGCTGGCGATGAGCAGTTCTTC	CASSEYRTGAGDEQFF
TRBD2	TRBV20-1	TRBJ2-7	NA	TGCAGTACTAGAGGGACTAGCGGCTACGAGCAGTACTTC	CSTRGTSGYEQYF
NA	TRBV20-1	TRBJ2-7	NA	TGCAGTGCTAGAGTCAGGATAAACGACGAGCAGTACTTC	CSARVRINDEQYF
NA	TRBV5-1	TRBJ2-5	NA	TGCGCCAGCAGCGGAGGTGGAGCTAAGGTGACCCAGTACTTC	CASSGGGAKVTQYF
TRBD2	TRBV20-1	TRBJ2-3	NA	TGCAGTGCTAGGTCGCTAGCGGTGAGCACAGATACGCAGTATTTT	CSARSLAVSTDTQYF
NA	TRBV7-2	TRBJ2-5	NA	TGTGCCAGCAGCTCGGACAGTCGAGAGACCCAGTACTTC	CASSSDSRETQYF
NA	TRBV3-1	TRBJ2-5	NA	TGTGCCAGCAGCCAATTGTTGGATGAGACCCAGTACTTC	CASSQLLDETQYF
NA	TRBV5-1	TRBJ2-7	NA	TGCGCCAGCAGCTTGGAAGGGGAAAACTACGAGCAGTACTTC	CASSLEGENYEQYF
TRBD2	TRBV20-1	TRBJ2-5	NA	TGCAGTGCTAGAATAACTAGCGGGATTGGGATTGGGGAGACCCAGTACTTC	CSARITSGIGIGETQYF
TRBD1	TRBV15	TRBJ2-5	NA	TGTGCCACCAGCCCCAAGGGGGACAGGTCGCTGCGGACCCAGTACTTC	CATSPKGDRSLRTQYF
NA	TRBV5-5	TRBJ1-2	few	TGTGCCAGCAGCACGGGGACGGTTTATGGCTACACCTTC	CASSTGTVYGYTF
TRBD1	TRBV7-9	TRBJ2-2	NA	TGTGCCAGCAGCCCTTGGAGACAGGGCGGTCCCGGGGAGCTGTTTTTT	CASSPWRQGGPGELFF